This T cell receptor (beta chain) came from a study of T cells in localized non-small cell lung cancer (dated by TCRdb to about 2020). Regarding the research as a whole: T cell repertoires of hundreds of early-stage NSCLC patients were analyzed, with tumors being compared against uninvolved tumor-adjacent lungs. All 250 or so NSCLC patients in the cohort were treatment-naive and had localized lung tumors that were resected. Of the NSCLC patients, fewer than 150 were male and 85 to 110 were female, and the mean age was approximately 69 years. Findings and caveats that apply to the study as a whole: Because the study design was exploratory, TCR variables were selected using unadjusted p-values without false-discovery rate correction. Because multi-region sequencing of the tumors was not done, intratumor heterogeneity could not be ruled out. A median of approximately 57 of the top 100 tumor clones were detected in paired uninvolved adjacent lung, and around 30 of these tumor clones were also found among the top 100 clones of the paired uninvolved adjacent lung. Uninvolved tumor-adjacent lung showed the highest T cell clonality, higher than tumor, which suggests more focused antigenic responses in the uninvolved tumor-adjacent lung. Higher blood T cell density associated with longer overall survival, while higher adjacent-lung clonality associated with shorter survival.

TCR beta CDR3 regions were sequenced from DNA using the immunoSEQ Assay. The source study handled its data this way. T cell density was computed as TCR beta template counts normalized to usable DNA estimated by amplifying housekeeping genes. Richness was estimated using the preseqR package, with extrapolation to 400,000 templates for PBMC samples and to 120,000 templates for tissue samples. Clonality was defined as one minus Pielou's evenness. To identify tissue-enriched TCRs, differential abundance testing was run on productive amino-acid clonotypes with a minimum total count of 5 and an alpha of 0.1. The Jaccard Index and the Morisita Overlap Index were used to measure how much the repertoires overlapped between compartments. GLIPH grouped TCR beta CDR3s together with public tetramer-defined viral CDR3s, and a viral motif had to include at least three viral sequences and also show V-gene enrichment. Imported from immuneACCESS, the table was reduced by TCRdb to in-frame sequences with V and J called. These copies leave out some clones; in studies compared against another copy, an unresolved V gene accounts for under half, and the cause of the remainder is not known. V, J and clone size are those of that table, while D and trimming were read from the DNA. In this sample the table shows fewer than 35,000 clones, less than 90% of which occur a single time. Over 2.5% of the sample belongs to the ten largest clones.

Concerning this clone itself: The antigen it recognizes is unknown. The record has no base qualities; no much larger clone is one base away.

Taken from cysteine to phenylalanine, the CDR3 has 15 residues. Just CDR3 DNA is preserved here, 45 bases in frame from base 1. From the germline V gene, CDR1 is SGDLS and CDR2 is YYNGEE. The germline V and J ends show losses of 4 bases and 3 bases respectively, and no gene match explains 7 bases of the junction. At diagnosis, tumor, uninvolved tumor-adjacent lung and peripheral blood were collected and then preserved as a mix of FFPE and fresh-frozen material. For TCR repertoire profiling, blood samples were analyzed in the form of peripheral blood mononuclear cells. This receptor chain uses TRBV9 and TRBJ2-1; 7 bases in the middle match TRBD1. The sample in question was peripheral blood, obtained before any cancer treatment. The TCR was taken from a female donor of 60 years or more with stage I lung adenocarcinoma. At the DNA level, the sequence is TGTGCCAGCAGCTCCCCGGGACAGCTCTACAATGAGCAGTTCTTC. This codes for CASSSPGQLYNEQFF. The CDR3 plus the reference TRBV9 and TRBJ2-1 genes for the other parts give the full variable domain: DSGVTQTPKHLITATGQRVTLRCSPRSGDLSVYWYQQSLDQGLQFLIQYYNGEERAKGNILERFSAQQFPDLHSELNLSSLELGDSALYFCASSSPGQLYNEQFFGPGTRLTVL.